This is a list of T cell receptor beta chains from one sample in a study of OX40 agonist ivuxolimab in advanced cancers. Sequenced by immunoSEQ multiplex PCR; TCRdb stores in-frame clones only, minus some. The table lists under 60,000 clones, 90% of them singletons. The sample here was CD4+ or CD8+ T cells sorted from blood, taken in a trial of the OX40 agonist ivuxolimab. These receptors all come from an adult with an advanced solid tumor such as melanoma, head and neck, liver or kidney cancer. CDR3s include the opening cysteine and the closing phenylalanine or tryptophan. D genes are given only for firm matches. For some rows the clone size is stated as once, few or many, or as a class when expanded; others skip it.

>few|TRBD1|TRBV27|TRBJ1-2
TGTGCCAGCAGAACGACAGGGGGAAGTAACTACACCTTC
CASRTTGGSNYTF
>-|-|TRBV9|TRBJ2-1
TGTGCCAGCAGCGTAGAACCCCGCATAGGTAGCTCCTACAATGAGCAGTTCTTC
CASSVEPRIGSSYNEQFF
>few|-|TRBV2|TRBJ2-7
TGTGCCTCCTCAGCAGGGAAGGGGGGAATCTACGAGCAGTACTTC
CASSAGKGGIYEQYF
>-|TRBD1|TRBV7-2|TRBJ1-5
TGTGCCAGCAGCCAGGGGGCGAACGGCAATCAGCCCCAGCATTTT
CASSQGANGNQPQHF
>-|-|TRBV7-9|TRBJ2-5
TGTGCCAGCAGCGGAGCGCGGGGCCAAGAGACCCAGTACTTC
CASSGARGQETQYF
>-|-|TRBV13|TRBJ2-3
TGTGCCAGCAGGGCAGGGTCGATAGATACGCAGTATTTT
CASRAGSIDTQYF
>-|-|TRBV29-1|TRBJ2-1
TGCAGCGTCCGGGGGCAGAACTCCTACAATGAGCAGTTCTTC
CSVRGQNSYNEQFF
>-|TRBD2|TRBV9|TRBJ2-1
TGTGCCAGCAGCGCCTTCCTCGGGACTAGCGGCTACAATGAGCAGTTCTTC
CASSAFLGTSGYNEQFF
>-|-|TRBV30|TRBJ1-5
TGTGCCTGGAGTACAGGGTTCCAGCCCCAGCATTTT
CAWSTGFQPQHF
>-|TRBD2|TRBV7-6|TRBJ2-1
TGTGCCAGCAGCCAACAAACTAGCGGGTACAATGAGCAGTTCTTC
CASSQQTSGYNEQFF
>-|-|TRBV19|TRBJ2-3
TGTGCCAGTAGGTTAAACGGGGGCGATACGCAGTATTTT
CASRLNGGDTQYF
>-|TRBD2|TRBV27|TRBJ2-4
TGTGCCAGCAGTTTTTCCTCCAACTCCGCACTAGCGGGCTCGACTAACATTCAGTACTTC
CASSFSSNSALAGSTNIQYF
>-|-|TRBV5-1|TRBJ1-1
TGCGCCAGCAGCCAAGGGGGAGGGACTGAAGCTTTCTTT
CASSQGGGTEAFF
>-|TRBD1|TRBV25-1|TRBJ1-4
TGTGCCAGCAGTGCGGGGGGACAGGGGAATTCTAATGAAAAACTGTTTTTT
CASSAGGQGNSNEKLFF
>-|TRBD1|TRBV29-1|TRBJ2-7
TGCAGCGTTGAGGGACAGACCTACGAGCAGTACTTC
CSVEGQTYEQYF
>-|-|TRBV30|TRBJ1-5
TGTGCCTGGAGTGCGCTGGGGGCTCAGCCCCAGCATTTT
CAWSALGAQPQHF
>-|-|TRBV19|TRBJ1-1
TGTGCCAGTCTTAGTAGCGGGTTCAGAGCTTTCTTT
CASLSSGFRAFF
>-|-|TRBV10-2|TRBJ2-1
TGCGCCAGCAGGAGGGGGGGGAACAATGAGCAGTTCTTC
CASRRGGNNEQFF
>-|-|TRBV5-4|TRBJ1-1
TGTGCCAGCAGCCCCGGGCCGAACACTGAAGCTTTCTTT
CASSPGPNTEAFF
>few|-|TRBV6-5|TRBJ2-3
TGTGCCAGCAGTGCGTCTTCAGATACGCAGTATTTT
CASSASSDTQYF
>-|-|TRBV5-6|TRBJ2-5
TGTGCCAGCAGCTTGGTAGCGGCCCAAGAGACCCAGTACTTC
CASSLVAAQETQYF
>-|-|TRBV7-2|TRBJ1-1
TGTGCCAGCGGTGGGGGGGGCGGCACTGAAGCTTTCTTT
CASGGGGGTEAFF
>-|TRBD1|TRBV7-9|TRBJ2-1
TGTGCCAGCAGCTCAGTACGGACAGGGCTATACAACAATGAGCAGTTCTTC
CASSSVRTGLYNNEQFF
>-|-|TRBV4-1|TRBJ1-3
TGCGCCAGCAGCCAAGATCCGAGCGCGACTGGAAACACCATATATTTT
CASSQDPSATGNTIYF